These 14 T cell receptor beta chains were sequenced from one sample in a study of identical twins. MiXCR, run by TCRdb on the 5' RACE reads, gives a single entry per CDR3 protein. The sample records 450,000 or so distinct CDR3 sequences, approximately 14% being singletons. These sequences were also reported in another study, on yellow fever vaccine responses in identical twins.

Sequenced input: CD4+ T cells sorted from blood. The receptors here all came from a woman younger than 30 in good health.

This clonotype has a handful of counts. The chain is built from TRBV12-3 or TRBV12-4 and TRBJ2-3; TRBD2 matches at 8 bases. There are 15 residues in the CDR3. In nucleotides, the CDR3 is TGTGGGTCTGCGGAGGATAGCGGGGTAAGGGTTACGCAGTATTTT. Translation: CGSAEDSGVRVTQYF.

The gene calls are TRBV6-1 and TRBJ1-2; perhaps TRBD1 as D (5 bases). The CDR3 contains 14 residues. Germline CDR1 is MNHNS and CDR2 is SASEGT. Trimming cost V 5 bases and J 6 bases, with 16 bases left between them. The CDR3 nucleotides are TGTGCCAGCAGTACGGGGCGGGCAGATGATGGCTACACCTTC. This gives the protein CASSTGRADDGYTF.

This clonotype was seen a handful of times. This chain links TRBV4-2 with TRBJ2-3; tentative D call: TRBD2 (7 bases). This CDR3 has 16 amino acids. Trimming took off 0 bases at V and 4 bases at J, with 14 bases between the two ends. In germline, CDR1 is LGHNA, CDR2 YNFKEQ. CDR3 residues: CASSQEWGGSSDTQYF. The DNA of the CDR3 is TGTGCCAGCAGCCAAGAGTGGGGGGGCAGTTCAGATACGCAGTATTTT.

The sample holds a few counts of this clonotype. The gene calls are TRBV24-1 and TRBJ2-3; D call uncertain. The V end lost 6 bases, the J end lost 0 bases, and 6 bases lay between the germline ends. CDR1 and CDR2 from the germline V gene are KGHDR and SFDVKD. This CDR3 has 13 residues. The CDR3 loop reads CATSKVSTDTQYF. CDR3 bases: TGTGCCACCAGTAAGGTCAGCACAGATACGCAGTATTTT.

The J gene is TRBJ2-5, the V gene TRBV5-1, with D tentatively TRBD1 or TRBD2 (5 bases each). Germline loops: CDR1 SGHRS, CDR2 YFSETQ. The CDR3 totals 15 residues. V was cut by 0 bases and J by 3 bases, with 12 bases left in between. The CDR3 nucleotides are TGCGCCAGCAGCTTGGAAGGCAGAGGGGAAGAGACCCAGTACTTC. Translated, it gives CASSLEGRGEETQYF.

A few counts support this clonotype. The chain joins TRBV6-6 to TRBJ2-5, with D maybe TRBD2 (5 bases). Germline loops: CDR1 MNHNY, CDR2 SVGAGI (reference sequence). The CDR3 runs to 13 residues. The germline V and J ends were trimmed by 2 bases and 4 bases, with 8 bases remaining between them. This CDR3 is CASSYERLETQYF. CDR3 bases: TGTGCCAGCAGTTACGAGCGGCTAGAGACCCAGTACTTC.

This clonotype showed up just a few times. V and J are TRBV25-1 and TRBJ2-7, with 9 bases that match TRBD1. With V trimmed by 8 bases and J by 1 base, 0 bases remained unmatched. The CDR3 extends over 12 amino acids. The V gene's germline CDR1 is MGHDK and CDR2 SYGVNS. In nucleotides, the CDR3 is TGTGCCAGCGGACAGGGGTCCTACGAGCAGTACTTC. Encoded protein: CASGQGSYEQYF.

DNA of the CDR3: TGTGCCAGTAGTATCGGGTCAGCTCAAGAGACCCAGTACTTC. This translates into CASSIGSAQETQYF. The rearrangement joins TRBV19 to TRBJ2-5; unclear D gene. The CDR3 loop spans 14 amino acids. Germline V gene sequence: CDR1 LNHDA, CDR2 SQIVND (reference sequence). The V end was cut by 3 bases, the J end by 2 bases, with 10 bases between.

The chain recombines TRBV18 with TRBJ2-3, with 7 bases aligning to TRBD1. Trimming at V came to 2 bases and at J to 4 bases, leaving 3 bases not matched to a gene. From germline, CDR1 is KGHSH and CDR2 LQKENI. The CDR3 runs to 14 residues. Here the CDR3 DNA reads TGTGCCAGCTCACCAGAGGGGGCTGCAGATACGCAGTATTTT. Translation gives CASSPEGAADTQYF.

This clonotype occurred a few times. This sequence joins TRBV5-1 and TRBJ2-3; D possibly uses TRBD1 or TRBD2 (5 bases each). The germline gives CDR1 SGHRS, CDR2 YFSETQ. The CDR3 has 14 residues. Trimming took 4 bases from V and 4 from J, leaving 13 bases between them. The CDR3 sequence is CASSRGVIPDTQYF. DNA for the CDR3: TGCGCCAGCAGCCGAGGGGTGATACCAGATACGCAGTATTTT.

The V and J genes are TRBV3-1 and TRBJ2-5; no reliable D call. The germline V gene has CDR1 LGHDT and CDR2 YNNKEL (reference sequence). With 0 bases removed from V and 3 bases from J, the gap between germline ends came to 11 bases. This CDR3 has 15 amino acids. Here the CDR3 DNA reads TGTGCCAGCAGCCAAGACGAGGCCCGTGAAGAGACCCAGTACTTC. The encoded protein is CASSQDEAREETQYF.

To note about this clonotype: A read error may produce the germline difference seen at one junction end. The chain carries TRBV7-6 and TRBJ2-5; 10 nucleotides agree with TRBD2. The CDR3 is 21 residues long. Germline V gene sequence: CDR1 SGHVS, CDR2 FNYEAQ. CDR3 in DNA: TGTGCTAGCAGCGCCCATGGGGCTAGCGGGGGCCCCCTGGGCTTCCAAGAGACCCAGTACTTC. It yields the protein CASSAHGASGGPLGFQETQYF.

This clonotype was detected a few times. The CDR3: CASNRDRDEQYF. The CDR3, as DNA: TGTGCCAGCAATCGCGACAGAGACGAGCAGTACTTC. This chain joins TRBV7-9 and TRBJ2-7; tentatively, D is TRBD1 (5 bases). The CDR3 loop spans 12 amino acids. Trimming left V 7 bases short and J 5 bases short, with 12 bases between. Germline loops: CDR1 SEHNR, CDR2 FQNEAQ (reference sequence).

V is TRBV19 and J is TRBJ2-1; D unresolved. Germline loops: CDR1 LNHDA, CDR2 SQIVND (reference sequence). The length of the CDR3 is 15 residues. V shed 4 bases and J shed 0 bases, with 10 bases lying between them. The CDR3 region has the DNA TGTGCCAGTAGTAGTCCCCAGAGCTCCTACAATGAGCAGTTCTTC. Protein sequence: CASSSPQSSYNEQFF.